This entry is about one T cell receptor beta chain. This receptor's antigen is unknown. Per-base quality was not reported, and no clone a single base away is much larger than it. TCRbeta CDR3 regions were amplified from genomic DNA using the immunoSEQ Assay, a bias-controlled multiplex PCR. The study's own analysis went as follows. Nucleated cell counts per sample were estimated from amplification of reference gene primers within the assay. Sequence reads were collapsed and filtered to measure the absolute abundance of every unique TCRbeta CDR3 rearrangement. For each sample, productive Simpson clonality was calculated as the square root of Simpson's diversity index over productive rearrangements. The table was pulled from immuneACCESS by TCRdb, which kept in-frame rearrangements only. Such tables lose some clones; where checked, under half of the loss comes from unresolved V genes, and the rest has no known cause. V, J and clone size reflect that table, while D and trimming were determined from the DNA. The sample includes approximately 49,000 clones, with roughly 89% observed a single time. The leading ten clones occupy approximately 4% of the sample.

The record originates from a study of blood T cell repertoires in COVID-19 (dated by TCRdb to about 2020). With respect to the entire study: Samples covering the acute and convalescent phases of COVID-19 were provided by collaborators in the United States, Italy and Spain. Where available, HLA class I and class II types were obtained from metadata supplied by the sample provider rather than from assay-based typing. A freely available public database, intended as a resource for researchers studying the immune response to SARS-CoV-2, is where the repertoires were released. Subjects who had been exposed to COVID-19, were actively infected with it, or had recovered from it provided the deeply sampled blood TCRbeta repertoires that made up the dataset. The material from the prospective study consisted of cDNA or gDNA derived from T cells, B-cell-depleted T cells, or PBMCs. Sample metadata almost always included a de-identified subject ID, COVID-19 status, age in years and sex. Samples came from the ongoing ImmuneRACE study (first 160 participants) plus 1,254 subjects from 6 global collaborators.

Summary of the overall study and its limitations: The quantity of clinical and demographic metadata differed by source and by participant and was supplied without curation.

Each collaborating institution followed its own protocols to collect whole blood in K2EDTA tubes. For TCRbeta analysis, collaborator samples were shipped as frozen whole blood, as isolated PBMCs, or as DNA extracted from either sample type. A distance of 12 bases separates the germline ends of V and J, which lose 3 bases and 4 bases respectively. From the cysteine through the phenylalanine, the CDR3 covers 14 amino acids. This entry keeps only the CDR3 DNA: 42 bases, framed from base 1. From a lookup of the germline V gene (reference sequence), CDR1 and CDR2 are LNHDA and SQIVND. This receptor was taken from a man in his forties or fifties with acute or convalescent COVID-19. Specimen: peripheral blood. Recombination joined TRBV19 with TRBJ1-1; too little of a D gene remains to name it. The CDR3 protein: CASSMRRTGTEAFF. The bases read TGTGCCAGTAGTATGAGGAGGACGGGCACTGAAGCTTTCTTT.